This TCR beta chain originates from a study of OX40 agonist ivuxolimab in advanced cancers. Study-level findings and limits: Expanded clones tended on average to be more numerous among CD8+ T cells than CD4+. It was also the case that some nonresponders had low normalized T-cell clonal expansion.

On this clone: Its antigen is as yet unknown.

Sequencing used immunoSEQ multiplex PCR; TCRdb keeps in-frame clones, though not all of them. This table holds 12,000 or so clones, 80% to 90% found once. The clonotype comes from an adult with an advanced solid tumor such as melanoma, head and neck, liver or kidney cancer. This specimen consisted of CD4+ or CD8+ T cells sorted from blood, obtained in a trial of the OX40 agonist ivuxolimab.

The CDR3 nucleotides read TGTGCCAGCAGTGAATGGGGGGGTACGAACACTGAAGCTTTCTTT. This gives the protein CASSEWGGTNTEAFF. V gene TRBV25-1 combines with J gene TRBJ1-1, with TRBD1 as a possible D gene (5 bases). CDR3 length equals 15 residues. Trimming took 1 base from V and 1 from J, leaving 10 bases between them. Per germline, CDR1 MGHDK and CDR2 SYGVNS.